The 30 T cell receptor beta chains below come from one sample, sequenced in a study of regulatory T cells in long-lasting Graves disease. Regarding time point: newly diagnosed GD, antithyroid drugs for less than 3 months. PBMC-derived RNA was used for the TCR library. Assembly of TCR beta libraries relied on iRepertoire HTBI primers together with Arm-PCR of CDR3 regions. MiXCR, applied by TCRdb to the multiplex PCR reads, yields one record per CDR3 protein. The table includes under 450,000 distinct CDR3 sequences, roughly 16% detected once. These data were also reused for a study on T cells in Graves' hyperthyroidism and ophthalmopathy.

The sample here was peripheral blood mononuclear cells (PBMCs), taken at new diagnosis, from a patient treated with antithyroid drugs. The receptors come from a woman aged 18-30 years with Graves disease.

This chain connects TRBV3-1 to TRBJ2-2, with 7 bases fitting TRBD2. The CDR3 length is 19 residues. V lost 4 bases, J lost 4 bases, and 18 bases stayed unmatched. CDR1 LGHDT and CDR2 YNNKEL come from the germline V gene (reference sequence). In nucleotides, the CDR3 is TGTGCCAGCAGCCCGCACTCTCAAATTACTAGCGTGGGCACCGGGGAGCTGTTTTTT. Translated: CASSPHSQITSVGTGELFF. The whole variable domain, remainder taken from reference TRBV3-1 and TRBJ2-2, is DTAVSQTPKYLVTQMGNDKSIKCEQNLGHDTMYWYKQDSKKFLKIMFSYNNKELIINETVPNRFSPKSPDKAHLNLHINSLELGDSAVYFCASSPHSQITSVGTGELFFGEGSRLTVL.

The sample holds many counts of this clonotype. The genes are TRBV5-1 and TRBJ2-1; 8 bases map to TRBD1. J was trimmed by 6 bases and V by 7 bases; bases with no gene match: 15. Germline values: CDR1 SGHRS, CDR2 YFSETQ. There are 16 residues in the CDR3. In DNA, the CDR3 is TGCGCCAGCGCCCAGGGGGCGACCGGGGGTGGCAATGAGCAGTTCTTC. Amino acid sequence: CASAQGATGGGNEQFF.

This clonotype was found many times. This chain uses TRBV5-1 with TRBJ1-1; weak D call: TRBD1 (6 bases). Trimming cost V 8 bases and J 1 base, with 12 bases left between them. Germline V gives CDR1 SGHRS, CDR2 YFSETQ. CDR3 length: 13 residues. In DNA, the CDR3 is TGCGCCAGTACAGGGCAAGGGAACACTGAAGCTTTCTTT. This encodes CASTGQGNTEAFF.

The chain links TRBV4-1 to TRBJ2-2; D gene ambiguous. The CDR3 consists of 16 residues. V was trimmed by 2 bases and J by 7 bases, leaving 17 bases between them. Germline CDR1 reads MGHRA; CDR2 reads YSYEKL. CDR3 region: CASSQTSARKDGELFF. The CDR3 DNA is TGCGCCAGCAGCCAAACCTCCGCACGAAAGGACGGGGAGCTGTTTTTT.

This clonotype was recorded many times. The chain employs TRBV13 and TRBJ2-3; no firm D call. The ends were cut back, 0 bases at V and 5 bases at J, with 9 bases in the middle. Germline V gives CDR1 PRHDT, CDR2 FYEKMQ (reference sequence). The CDR3 has 14 residues. The DNA for the CDR3 is TGTGCCAGCAGCTTAGGAGGCGTGAGAGATACGCAGTATTTT. This codes for CASSLGGVRDTQYF.

This rearrangement joins TRBV15 to TRBJ1-6; 8 bases line up with TRBD1. This CDR3 comprises 15 residues. Trimming at V came to 9 bases and at J to 9 bases, leaving 13 bases not matched to a gene. Germline CDR1 is LNHNV and CDR2 is YYDKDF (reference sequence). Here the CDR3 reads CATELAGQGASPLHF. CDR3 DNA: TGTGCCACAGAGTTAGCCGGACAGGGTGCTTCACCCCTCCACTTT.

This clonotype showed up many times. The V gene is TRBV6-2 or TRBV6-3, the J gene TRBJ2-7; perhaps TRBD2 as D (5 bases). Per the germline V gene, CDR1 is MNHEY and CDR2 is SVGEGT. The CDR3 is made up of 14 amino acids. V lost 1 base, J lost 3 bases, and 10 bases lay in between. The CDR3 DNA reads TGTGCCAGCAGTTACTTTACAGACTACTACGAGCAGTACTTC. As protein: CASSYFTDYYEQYF.

This chain joins TRBV4-1 and TRBJ2-3; D is undetermined. V gave up 0 bases and J gave up 4 bases, with 8 bases separating them. CDR3 length: 14 residues. Germline loops: CDR1 MGHRA, CDR2 YSYEKL. For the CDR3, the DNA is TGCGCCAGCAGCCAAGATGGAAGGGCAGATACGCAGTATTTT. This translates into CASSQDGRADTQYF.

The rearrangement uses TRBV11-3 and TRBJ1-6; 7 nucleotides match TRBD1. The germline V gene encodes CDR1 SGHNT and CDR2 YENEEA. CDR3 size: 16 residues. The V gene end was trimmed by 3 bases and the J gene end by 7 bases; junction bases not matched to a gene: 9. The CDR3 DNA follows: TGTGCCAGCAGCTTGAGGGCAGGGGGGCGGAATTCACCCCTCCACTTT. Translating gives CASSLRAGGRNSPLHF.

This clonotype has a handful of counts. For the CDR3, the DNA is TGTGCCAGCAGTAGCGGGGGGGAAACCGGGGAGCTGTTTTTT. Its translation is CASSSGGETGELFF. The V call is TRBV28, the J call TRBJ2-2, with 10 bases identical to TRBD2. CDR3 size: 14 residues. Losses at the gene ends were 5 bases for V and 5 bases for J; bases not matched to a gene: 2. Germline CDR1 MDHEN, CDR2 SYDVKM.

There are a few counts of this clonotype. The chain employs TRBV25-1 and TRBJ2-1, with D unclear. The J call may not be correct, given that the DNA end is closer to TRBJ2-5. Germline values: CDR1 MGHDK, CDR2 SYGVNS. This CDR3 is 10 amino acids long. The CDR3 DNA sequence: TGTGCCAGCTTTCAGTGGACCCAGTACTTC. Translated: CASFQWTQYF.

This clonotype was seen many times. This sequence joins TRBV6-1 and TRBJ2-7; D not certain. The CDR3 is 14 amino acids. V was trimmed by 0 bases and J by 1 base, leaving 7 bases between them. CDR1 and CDR2 (germline): MNHNS, SASEGT. The CDR3 DNA follows: TGTGCCAGCAGTGAAGCTGACGGTTCCTACGAGCAGTACTTC. Protein: CASSEADGSYEQYF.

The chain uses TRBV20-1 and TRBJ2-1; TRBD2 matches 10 bases. The CDR3 is 14 amino acids. Germline CDR1 is DFQATT and CDR2 is SNEGSKA (reference sequence). V was pared by 5 bases and J by 12 bases, with 13 bases of the junction left unmatched. The DNA for the CDR3 is TGCAGTGCTCCGCGCACCGGGACTAGCGATGTGCAGTTCTTC. This sequence encodes CSAPRTGTSDVQFF.

This clonotype was observed a handful of times. This chain connects TRBV14 to TRBJ2-1, with TRBD2 matching over 12 bases. Per germline, CDR1 SGHDN and CDR2 FVKESK. V gave up 0 bases and J gave up 4 bases; unmatched junction bases: 7. This CDR3 contains 18 residues. DNA for the CDR3: TGTGCCAGCAGCCAAGAAGGGGGGCTAGCGGGGGGGTACAATGAGCAGTTCTTC. Translated, it gives CASSQEGGLAGGYNEQFF.

This clonotype was picked up many times. This CDR3 is CAWNGQVGETQYF. CDR3 DNA: TGTGCCTGGAACGGACAGGTGGGGGAGACCCAGTACTTC. The V and J genes are TRBV30 and TRBJ2-5, with 7 positions matching TRBD1. The length of the CDR3 is 13 residues. V gave up 4 bases and J gave up 5 bases; unmatched junction bases: 7. Germline loops: CDR1 GTSNPN, CDR2 SVGIG (reference sequence).

The table lists this clonotype with many counts. The rearrangement links TRBV7-9 to TRBJ1-5; perhaps TRBD1 as D (6 bases). Germline V gene lookup returns CDR1 SEHNR and CDR2 FQNEAQ (reference sequence). This CDR3 region has 15 residues. Between the trimmed V and J ends, which lost 2 bases and 4 bases, there was a span of 12 bases. CDR3 sequence (DNA): TGTGCCAGCAGCTTACTAGGACAGACGAATCAGCCCCAGCATTTT. Amino acid sequence: CASSLLGQTNQPQHF.

For this clonotype: Being one base from a much bigger clone, this may be a read error. The rearrangement uses TRBV20-1 and TRBJ2-7; D gene unclear. The ends were cut back, 7 bases at V and 5 bases at J, with 15 bases in the middle. Germline V lookup: CDR1 DFQATT, CDR2 SNEGSKA (reference sequence). The CDR3 has 12 amino acids. CDR3 in amino acids: CSVGSLDHEQYF. The CDR3 coding sequence is TGCAGTGTCGGTTCATTGGACCACGAGCAGTACTTC.

In this sample, this clonotype turned up many times. This rearrangement joins TRBV6-1 to TRBJ2-1; possible D gene TRBD2, 5 bases. Deletions cut 1 base from V and 2 bases from J, with 12 bases between. The CDR3 spans 16 residues. Germline CDR1 is MNHNS and CDR2 is SASEGT. This chain's CDR3 is CASSEGIGSTYNEQFF. The CDR3 DNA reads as TGTGCCAGCAGTGAAGGTATAGGGAGTACCTACAATGAGCAGTTCTTC.

This clonotype came up many times. The V gene is TRBV5-1, the J gene TRBJ2-2; D gene unclear. The germline CDR1 and CDR2 sequences are SGHRS and YFSETQ. Trimming cost V 1 base and J 1 base, with 5 bases left between them. The CDR3 sequence is 14 residues long. The CDR3 nucleotides are TGCGCCAGCAGCTTGAGGAGGAACACCGGGGAGCTGTTTTTT. The encoded protein is CASSLRRNTGELFF.

As concerns this clonotype: The junction and the germline gene differ at one end; a read error may be behind it. This chain links TRBV5-1 with TRBJ1-4; possibly TRBD1 for D (6 bases). The CDR3 has 13 residues. CDR1 is SGHRS and CDR2 is YFSETQ in the germline V gene. CDR3 amino acids: CASSLREAGVLFF. The CDR3 DNA sequence: TGCGCCAGCAGCCTGAGGGAGGCAGGGGTACTGTTTTTC.

In its sample, this clonotype was seen a few times. The chain carries TRBV19 and TRBJ1-2, with 7 positions matching TRBD1. Germline V gene lookup returns CDR1 LNHDA and CDR2 SQIVND (reference sequence). The CDR3 contains 16 residues. V shed 5 bases and J 0 bases; nucleotides not matched to a gene: 9. The CDR3 sequence: CASSSGDSTANYGYTF. The CDR3 nucleotides are TGTGCCAGTAGTTCCGGGGACAGCACAGCTAACTATGGCTACACCTTC. Looking up the rest from reference TRBV19 and TRBJ1-2 gives the full variable domain: DGGITQSPKYLFRKEGQNVTLSCEQNLNHDAMYWYRQDPGQGLRLIYYSQIVNDFQKGDIAEGYSVSREKKESFPLTVTSAQKNPTAFYLCASSSGDSTANYGYTFGSGTRLTVV.

This clonotype was seen ten or more times. The chain is built from TRBV2 and TRBJ2-1, with D tentatively TRBD2 (5 bases). The CDR3 runs to 12 residues. Deletions cut 8 bases from V and 8 bases from J, with 13 bases between. The germline gives CDR1 SNHLY, CDR2 FYNNEI. The CDR3 region has the DNA TGTGCCAGCTTGAGGGCCGGCGATGAGCAGTTCTTC. It codes for CASLRAGDEQFF.

This clonotype was observed at least ten times. V is TRBV28 and J is TRBJ1-1; 7 nucleotides align to TRBD1. The CDR3 spans 14 residues. The ends lost 8 bases at V and 9 bases at J; junction bases unmatched: 15. CDR1 is MDHEN and CDR2 is SYDVKM in the germline V gene. This CDR3 reads CASRTGGGQLKAFF. The CDR3 DNA sequence: TGTGCCAGCCGAACTGGAGGGGGACAGCTAAAAGCTTTCTTT.

The J gene is TRBJ1-6, the V gene TRBV20-1, with 9 positions matching TRBD1. Germline V CDR1 and CDR2: DFQATT, SNEGSKA (reference sequence). CDR3 size: 15 residues. The J segment lost 8 bases and the V segment lost 1 base, leaving 6 bases of the junction unmatched. In nucleotides, the CDR3 is TGCAGTGCTAGAGTTCCGGGACAGGGATATTCACCCCTCCACTTT. Encoded protein: CSARVPGQGYSPLHF.

This clonotype was counted ten times or more. The chain joins TRBV7-9 to TRBJ2-1, with D uncertain. This CDR3 is built from 11 residues. Germline CDR1 is SEHNR and CDR2 is FQNEAQ (reference sequence). The V end was cut by 3 bases, the J end by 10 bases, with 7 bases between. The chain's CDR3 is CASSFLEEQFF. CDR3 DNA: TGTGCCAGCAGCTTCCTGGAGGAGCAGTTCTTC. The variable domain in full, completed from reference TRBV7-9 and TRBJ2-1, reads DTGVSQNPRHKITKRGQNVTFRCDPISEHNRLYWYRQTLGQGPEFLTYFQNEAQLEKSRLLSDRFSAERPKGSFSTLEIQRTEQGDSAMYLCASSFLEEQFFGPGTRLTVL.

This clonotype has ten or more counts. The rearrangement joins TRBV11-2 to TRBJ2-7; 7 bases fit TRBD2. V was clipped by 5 bases and J by 2 bases; unmatched bases: 9. This CDR3 has 15 residues. Germline assignment: CDR1 SGHAT and CDR2 FQNNGV. CDR3 region: CASSLSLAATYEQYF. CDR3 DNA: TGTGCCAGCAGCCTCTCCCTAGCGGCTACCTACGAGCAGTACTTC.

At least ten counts were recorded for this clonotype. The J gene is TRBJ2-3, the V gene TRBV5-6; D is ambiguous. Looked up from germline, CDR1 is SGHDT and CDR2 is YYEEEE. The CDR3 extends over 14 amino acids. The V end lost 4 bases, the J end lost 4 bases, and 13 bases lay between the germline ends. The CDR3 sequence: CASSPIWSPDTQYF. The CDR3 DNA follows: TGTGCCAGCAGCCCCATTTGGTCCCCAGATACGCAGTATTTT.

The rearrangement uses TRBV30 and TRBJ2-1; 16 bases are shared with TRBD2. This CDR3 comprises 19 residues. The germline V gene encodes CDR1 GTSNPN and CDR2 SVGIG (reference sequence). Germline trimming cut 3 bases from V and 3 bases from J; bases unmatched to any gene: 11. Here the CDR3 reads CAWSGLGLAGGPVYNEQFF. In DNA form, the CDR3 reads TGTGCCTGGAGCGGGTTGGGACTAGCGGGAGGGCCGGTCTACAATGAGCAGTTCTTC.

There are many counts of this clonotype. The V gene is TRBV7-9, the J gene TRBJ1-1; the D is unclear. This CDR3 has 14 residues. The V gene's germline CDR1 is SEHNR and CDR2 FQNEAQ (reference sequence). The V end was cut by 5 bases, the J end by 1 base, with 11 bases between. CDR3 in amino acids: CASSPRAKNTEAFF. The CDR3 DNA is TGTGCCAGCAGCCCGCGTGCGAAGAACACTGAAGCTTTCTTT. Looking up the rest from reference TRBV7-9 and TRBJ1-1 gives the full variable domain: DTGVSQNPRHKITKRGQNVTFRCDPISEHNRLYWYRQTLGQGPEFLTYFQNEAQLEKSRLLSDRFSAERPKGSFSTLEIQRTEQGDSAMYLCASSPRAKNTEAFFGQGTRLTVV.

V usage is TRBV18 and J usage is TRBJ2-6; no clear D gene. CDR3 length: 17 amino acids. Germline V gene sequence: CDR1 KGHSH, CDR2 LQKENI. V lost 4 bases and J 0 bases, leaving 13 bases between the germline ends. CDR3 residues: CASSLLGWASGANVLTF. The DNA for the CDR3 is TGTGCCAGCTCACTTCTCGGGTGGGCCTCTGGGGCCAACGTCCTGACTTTC.